The 2 T cell receptor beta chains presented below share a single source sample, sequenced in a study of blood T cell repertoires in COVID-19. The repertoire was sequenced with immunoSEQ multiplex PCR; TCRdb's copy has only in-frame clones and lacks some. The sample holds roughly 170,000 clones, over 70% seen once. Specimen: PBMCs or T cells enriched from blood (not recorded which). These TCRs come from a woman in her 50s in a cohort exposed to, infected with or recovered from COVID-19 (not recorded which).

The rearrangement links TRBV29-1 to TRBJ2-5, with 10 positions matching TRBD2. CDR3 length equals 14 residues. V was clipped by 7 bases and J by 5 bases; unmatched bases: 10. The V gene's germline CDR1 is SQVTM and CDR2 ANQGSEA. As DNA, the CDR3 is TGCAGCGCGAAGCGGGGGGGACGAGGGGAGACCCAGTACTTC. This encodes CSAKRGGRGETQYF.

V gene TRBV19 combines with J gene TRBJ2-3; 13 nucleotides match TRBD2. J was trimmed by 6 bases and V by 4 bases; bases with no gene match: 16. The germline V gene encodes CDR1 LNHDA and CDR2 SQIVND (reference sequence). This CDR3 spans 19 amino acids. The CDR3 loop reads CASSSQFTGLAGRSDTQYF. CDR3 sequence (DNA): TGTGCCAGTAGTAGCCAATTTACGGGACTAGCGGGGCGATCGGATACGCAGTATTTT.